One T cell receptor (beta chain) is described in this entry. Antigen unknown. This sample was taken from a study of T cells after yellow fever vaccination. Making TCR cDNA involved 5'RACE template switching, which added UMIs and a universal primer site. TCRdb passed the 5' RACE reads through MiXCR, listing each CDR3 protein once. Counted here are 350,000 to 450,000 distinct CDR3 sequences, about 19% occurring once; the ten biggest clones make up about a sixth. Germline V gene sequence: CDR1 DFQATT, CDR2 SNEGSKA (reference sequence). Trimming shortened V by 0 bases and J by 4 bases, and 9 bases separated the two germline ends. The CDR3 contains 14 residues. Findings and caveats of the study: Overall, a small share of clonotypes was seen in both CD4 and CD8 compartments. Abundant contaminating clonotypes from the bulk population could appear in FACS-sorted repertoires. Booster sampling recovered most clones from primary vaccination (around 97% CD4, approximately 90% CD8).

Sequences were derived from PBMCs, sampled before the yellow fever booster vaccination. The chain couples TRBV20-1 to TRBJ2-2; D is uncertain. The receptor was isolated from a man aged 18 to 30 who received the YFV17D yellow fever vaccine. The chain's CDR3 is CSARDNRGTGELFF. In DNA, the CDR3 is TGCAGTGCTAGAGATAACAGAGGCACCGGGGAGCTGTTTTTT.